Listed below are T cell receptor beta chains from one sample, sequenced in a study of blood T cells in healthy people across ages. TCRdb analysed the 5' RACE reads with MiXCR anew, one entry per CDR3 protein. The repertoire consists of roughly 800,000 distinct CDR3 sequences, with 58% occurring once and the leading ten covering about 20%. The sequenced sample was blood. The receptors here all came from a man aged 25-45 years in good health. Both conserved end residues are part of each CDR3. Fields, in order: V gene, clone size, D gene, J gene, CDR3 length, CDR3 protein, CDR3 DNA. The D gene is left open where the match is weak. Size values are once, few and many counts, or a class for expanded clones, and some rows have none.

>TRBV21-1|NA|NA|TRBJ1-6|15
CASSTRDSYNSPLHF
TGTGCCAGCAGCACCCGGGACAGCTATAATTCACCCCTCCACTTT
>TRBV30|few|NA|TRBJ2-1|12
CAWSVGYNEQFF
TGTGCCTGGAGTGTAGGGTACAATGAGCAGTTCTTC
>TRBV5-1|NA|TRBD1|TRBJ2-4|11
CASSLDRVLYF
TGCGCCAGCAGCCTCGACAGGGTTTTGTACTTC
>TRBV4-2|NA|NA|TRBJ2-1|15
CASSQETGHYNEQFF
TGTGCCAGCAGCCAAGAGACTGGGCACTACAATGAGCAGTTCTTC
>TRBV11-2|NA|NA|TRBJ2-1|11
CAYTFGGEQFF
TGTGCCTATACCTTCGGGGGTGAGCAGTTCTTC
>TRBV6-6|NA|NA|TRBJ2-1|15
CASSYSPVSYNEQFF
TGTGCCAGCAGTTACTCCCCCGTCTCGTACAATGAGCAGTTCTTC
>TRBV5-1|few|TRBD2|TRBJ2-7|13
CASSYGTNYEQYF
TGCGCCAGCAGCTACGGGACTAACTACGAGCAGTACTTC
>TRBV4-3|NA|NA|TRBJ2-2|20
CASSPGTHGSVGSNTGELFF
TGCGCCAGCAGCCCCGGGACACACGGCTCTGTGGGTTCGAACACCGGGGAGCTGTTTTTT
>TRBV10-2|NA|NA|TRBJ2-5|12
CASSEEGETQYF
TGCGCCAGCAGTGAGGAGGGAGAGACCCAGTACTTC
>TRBV7-9|NA|NA|TRBJ1-6|17
CASSIPGHSSYNSPLHF
TGTGCCAGCAGTATACCGGGACATAGCTCCTATAATTCACCCCTCCACTTT
>TRBV10-3|NA|TRBD2|TRBJ2-1|15
CAISGTGLAGDERFF
TGTGCCATCAGTGGAACGGGACTAGCGGGAGATGAGCGGTTCTTC
>TRBV10-3|NA|NA|TRBJ2-7|13
CAISRQVRGEQYF
TGTGCCATCAGCCGCCAAGTACGGGGTGAGCAGTACTTC
>TRBV29-1|NA|TRBD1|TRBJ2-5|15
CSVATGAGPQETQYF
TGCAGCGTTGCGACAGGGGCTGGGCCTCAAGAGACCCAGTACTTC
>TRBV6-5|NA|TRBD1|TRBJ2-1|16
CASSLPGTGTYNEQFF
TGTGCCAGCAGTCTCCCGGGGACAGGGACCTACAATGAGCAGTTCTTC
>TRBV3-1|NA|TRBD2|TRBJ2-3|18
CASSQSSGLAAFTDTQYF
TGTGCCAGCAGCCAATCTTCGGGACTAGCGGCATTCACAGATACGCAGTATTTT
>TRBV7-2|few|NA|TRBJ2-7|13
CASSLKGNYEQYF
TGTGCCAGCAGCTTAAAGGGAAACTACGAGCAGTACTTC
>TRBV20-1|NA|NA|TRBJ1-2|15
CSARDGTRQIYGYTF
TGCAGTGCTAGAGATGGGACACGGCAGATCTATGGCTACACCTTC
>TRBV9|few|NA|TRBJ2-7|14
CASSVDGGTYEQYF
TGTGCCAGCAGCGTAGACGGCGGGACGTACGAGCAGTACTTC
>TRBV3-1|few|NA|TRBJ2-1|12
CASTYGGGEQFF
TGTGCCAGCACCTATGGAGGGGGTGAGCAGTTCTTC
>TRBV27|NA|TRBD1|TRBJ2-5|16
CASSPKSGTGDETQYF
TGTGCCAGCAGTCCAAAATCCGGGACAGGGGATGAGACCCAGTACTTC
>TRBV11-1|NA|NA|TRBJ2-1|16
CASSLGGTLHYNEQFF
TGTGCCAGCAGCTTAGGAGGGACCCTCCACTACAATGAGCAGTTCTTC
>TRBV27|NA|NA|TRBJ2-3|16
CASSLYYGEGTDTQYF
TGTGCCAGCAGTCTATATTACGGGGAGGGCACAGATACGCAGTATTTT
>TRBV11-2|NA|NA|TRBJ2-7|13
CASSTTQGHEQYF
TGTGCCAGCTCAACCACTCAGGGTCACGAGCAGTACTTC
>TRBV20-1|NA|NA|TRBJ2-3|14
CSARVVDGTDTQYF
TGCAGTGCTAGAGTTGTTGACGGCACAGATACGCAGTATTTT
>TRBV28|NA|TRBD2|TRBJ2-1|15
CASTLGTSPYNEQFF
TGTGCCAGCACCCTTGGGACTAGCCCTTACAATGAGCAGTTCTTC
>TRBV6-5|NA|TRBD1|TRBJ1-2|14
CASKRDRGLYGYTF
TGTGCCAGCAAGCGGGACAGGGGGCTATATGGCTACACCTTC
>TRBV6-1|NA|NA|TRBJ2-1|13
CASITVPYNEQFF
TGTGCCAGCATCACAGTACCTTACAATGAGCAGTTCTTC
>TRBV4-1|NA|NA|TRBJ2-7|15
CASSQHHESSYEQYF
TGCGCCAGCAGCCAACATCATGAGAGCTCCTACGAGCAGTACTTC
>TRBV28|NA|TRBD1|TRBJ2-7|12
CASTTGDYEQYF
TGTGCCAGCACGACAGGGGACTACGAGCAGTACTTC
>TRBV28|NA|NA|TRBJ2-7|15
CASTLEAGSSYEQYF
TGTGCCAGCACCCTCGAGGCAGGGAGCTCCTACGAGCAGTACTTC
>TRBV6-2/TRBV6-3|NA|TRBD2|TRBJ2-1|15
CASSYPGLAGNEQFF
TGTGCCAGCAGTTACCCGGGACTAGCGGGAAATGAGCAGTTCTTC
>TRBV30|NA|TRBD1|TRBJ2-1|12
CAWGDSLNEQFF
TGTGCCTGGGGGGACAGTCTAAATGAGCAGTTCTTC
>TRBV9|NA|NA|TRBJ2-1|15
CASSASARIYNEQFF
TGTGCCAGCAGCGCCTCGGCCAGGATATACAATGAGCAGTTCTTC
>TRBV29-1|NA|NA|TRBJ1-5|12
CSVRNSNQPQHF
TGCAGCGTTCGGAATAGCAATCAGCCCCAGCATTTT
>TRBV5-6|NA|NA|TRBJ2-5|14
CASSPRKRLKTQYF
TGTGCCAGCAGCCCTCGAAAACGCCTCAAGACCCAGTACTTC
>TRBV12-3/TRBV12-4|once|TRBD1|TRBJ1-1|16
CASSLVEGAHGAEAFF
TGTGCCAGCAGTTTAGTCGAGGGGGCCCATGGTGCTGAAGCTTTCTTT
>TRBV28|NA|NA|TRBJ2-1|15
CASEGLHLLSNEQFF
TGTGCCAGCGAGGGTCTGCATCTCCTTTCCAATGAGCAGTTCTTC
>TRBV20-1|NA|NA|TRBJ1-2|16
CSARSGFPDFAGGYTF
TGCAGTGCTAGATCGGGTTTTCCTGACTTCGCGGGTGGCTACACCTTC
>TRBV6-6|few|NA|TRBJ2-3|14
CASSSPPNTDTQYF
TGTGCCAGCAGTTCCCCACCGAATACAGATACGCAGTATTTT
>TRBV10-3|NA|NA|TRBJ1-2|14
CAISEGDGIYGYTF
TGTGCCATCAGTGAAGGGGACGGAATCTATGGCTACACCTTC
>TRBV9|NA|TRBD1|TRBJ1-2|16
CASSNRDRPHLYGYTF
TGTGCCAGCAGCAACAGGGACAGACCGCACCTCTATGGCTACACCTTC
>TRBV12-3/TRBV12-4|few|TRBD2|TRBJ2-5|15
CASSWLAGYQETQYF
TGTGCCAGCAGTTGGCTAGCGGGTTACCAAGAGACCCAGTACTTC
>TRBV6-6|NA|TRBD1|TRBJ2-1|16
CASRLGDQTPGGEQFF
TGTGCCAGCCGCTTGGGGGACCAAACACCAGGGGGTGAGCAGTTCTTC
>TRBV29-1|NA|TRBD2|TRBJ2-7|17
CSVILVTVPGLVYEQYF
TGCAGCGTGATCTTGGTTACAGTCCCGGGACTAGTCTACGAGCAGTACTTC
>TRBV29-1|NA|TRBD1|TRBJ1-2|14
CSVEPGQGIHGYTF
TGCAGCGTTGAACCGGGACAGGGGATTCATGGCTACACCTTC
>TRBV28|NA|TRBD1|TRBJ2-7|16
CASRSPRDRASYEQYF
TGTGCCAGCAGATCCCCCCGGGACAGGGCCTCCTACGAGCAGTACTTC
>TRBV7-2|NA|NA|TRBJ1-1|14
CASSLRQMNTEAFF
TGTGCCAGCAGCCTTCGACAGATGAACACTGAAGCTTTCTTT
>TRBV6-2/TRBV6-3|NA|TRBD2|TRBJ2-1|15
CASSRTSRSYNEQFF
TGTGCCAGCAGCCGGACTAGTCGCTCCTACAATGAGCAGTTCTTC
>TRBV25-1|NA|NA|TRBJ1-2|13
CASSDIGDYGYTF
TGTGCCAGCAGTGATATAGGGGACTATGGCTACACCTTC
>TRBV2|NA|NA|TRBJ2-1|14
CASSVRRAGNEQFF
TGTGCCAGCAGCGTAAGGAGGGCGGGGAATGAGCAGTTCTTC
>TRBV4-2|few|TRBD2|TRBJ2-3|18
CASSQSSARGGLGDTQYF
TGTGCCAGCAGCCAATCGAGTGCGCGGGGGGGCCTCGGAGATACGCAGTATTTT
>TRBV20-1|NA|TRBD1|TRBJ1-2|12
CSAPDRVGGYTF
TGCAGTGCCCCCGACAGGGTGGGCGGCTACACCTTC
>TRBV29-1|few|NA|TRBJ2-7|13
CSVWGSLSYEQYF
TGCAGCGTTTGGGGCAGCCTCTCCTACGAGCAGTACTTC
>TRBV7-9|NA|TRBD1|TRBJ1-2|17
CASSSRRGTGFVGGYTF
TGTGCCAGCAGCTCTCGGCGAGGGACAGGGTTTGTTGGCGGCTACACCTTC